This TCR beta chain comes out of a study of blood T cell repertoires in COVID-19. Overall study: Samples of COVID-19 (acute and convalescent) were obtained from the United States, Italy and Spain. PBMCs, B-cell-depleted T cells, or T cells provided the cDNA or gDNA that made up the material.

This clone was recorded once. Original processing notes: Amplified reference gene primers provided the basis for estimating nucleated cell counts. Measured with immunoSEQ multiplex PCR; TCRdb has only the in-frame clones, and not every one. The D gene and trimming were derived from the DNA, and the V and J assignments and clone size from that table. The sample holds 250,000 to 300,000 clones, more than 70% seen once. The CDR3 spans 14 residues. Trimming left V 5 bases short and J 5 bases short, with 16 bases between. From germline, CDR1 is MNHEY and CDR2 SVGAGI. This chain links TRBV6-5 with TRBJ2-7; maybe TRBD2 (7 bases). This TCR derives from a young woman who had recovered from COVID-19. Sequences were obtained from peripheral blood. The CDR3 nucleotides read TGTGCCAGCAGTCCGAGGGAAGGGGGGGACGAGCAGTACTTC. This gives the protein CASSPREGGDEQYF.